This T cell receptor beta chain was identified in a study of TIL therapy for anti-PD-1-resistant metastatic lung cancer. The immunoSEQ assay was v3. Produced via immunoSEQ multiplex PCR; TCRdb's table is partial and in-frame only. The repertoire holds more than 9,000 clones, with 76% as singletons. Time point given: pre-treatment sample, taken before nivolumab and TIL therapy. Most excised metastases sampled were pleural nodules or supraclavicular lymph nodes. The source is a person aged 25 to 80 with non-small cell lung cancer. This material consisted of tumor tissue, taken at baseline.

The CDR3 sequence: CASSSPGTGDFSYTF. In DNA form, the CDR3 reads TGTGCCAGTAGTTCACCCGGGACAGGAGATTTCAGCTACACCTTC. V gene TRBV19 combines with J gene TRBJ1-2; TRBD1 agrees at 8 bases. This CDR3 comprises 15 residues. J was trimmed by 9 bases and V by 5 bases; bases with no gene match: 14. Germline loops: CDR1 LNHDA, CDR2 SQIVND (reference sequence).